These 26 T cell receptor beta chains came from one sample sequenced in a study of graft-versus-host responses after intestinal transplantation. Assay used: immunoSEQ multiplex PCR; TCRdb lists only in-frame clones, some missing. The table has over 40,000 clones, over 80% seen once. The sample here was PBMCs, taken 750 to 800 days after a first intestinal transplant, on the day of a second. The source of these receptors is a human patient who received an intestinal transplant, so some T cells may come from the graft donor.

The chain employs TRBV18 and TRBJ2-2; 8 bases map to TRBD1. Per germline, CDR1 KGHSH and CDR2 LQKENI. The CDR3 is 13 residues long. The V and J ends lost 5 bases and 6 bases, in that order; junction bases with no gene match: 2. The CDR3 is CASSEQGAGELFF. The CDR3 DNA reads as TGTGCCAGCTCAGAACAGGGGGCCGGGGAGCTGTTTTTT.

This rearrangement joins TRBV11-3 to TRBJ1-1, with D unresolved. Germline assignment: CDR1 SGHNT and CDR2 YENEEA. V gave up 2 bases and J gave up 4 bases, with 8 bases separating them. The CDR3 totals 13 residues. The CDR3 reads CASSLNWGTEAFF. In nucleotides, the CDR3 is TGTGCCAGCAGCTTAAATTGGGGCACTGAAGCTTTCTTT.

CDR3 in DNA: TGTGCCAGTGTTGACTTGAACACTGAAGCTTTCTTT. It yields the protein CASVDLNTEAFF. The chain joins TRBV19 to TRBJ1-1; D gene unclear. Germline V gene data show CDR1 as LNHDA and CDR2 as SQIVND (reference sequence). V gave up 8 bases and J gave up 0 bases, with 7 bases separating them. The CDR3 extends over 12 amino acids.

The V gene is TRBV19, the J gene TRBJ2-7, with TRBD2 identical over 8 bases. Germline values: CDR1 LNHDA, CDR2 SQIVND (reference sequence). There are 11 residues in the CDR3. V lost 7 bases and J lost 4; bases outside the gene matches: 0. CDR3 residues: CASTSGYEQYF. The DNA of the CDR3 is TGTGCCAGTACTAGCGGGTACGAGCAGTACTTC.

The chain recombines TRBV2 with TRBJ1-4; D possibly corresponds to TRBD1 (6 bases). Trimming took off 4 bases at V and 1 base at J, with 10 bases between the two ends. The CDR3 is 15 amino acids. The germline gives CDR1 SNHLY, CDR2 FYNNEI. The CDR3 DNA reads TGTGCCAGCAGTGTCAACAGGGTAACTAATGAAAAACTGTTTTTT. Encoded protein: CASSVNRVTNEKLFF.

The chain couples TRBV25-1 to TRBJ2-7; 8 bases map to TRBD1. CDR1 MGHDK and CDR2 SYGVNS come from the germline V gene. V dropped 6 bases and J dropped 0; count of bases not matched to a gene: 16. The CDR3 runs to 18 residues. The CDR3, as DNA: TGTGCCAGCAGCACAAACAGGGGGGCAGGGCAGAGCTCCTACGAGCAGTACTTC. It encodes CASSTNRGAGQSSYEQYF.

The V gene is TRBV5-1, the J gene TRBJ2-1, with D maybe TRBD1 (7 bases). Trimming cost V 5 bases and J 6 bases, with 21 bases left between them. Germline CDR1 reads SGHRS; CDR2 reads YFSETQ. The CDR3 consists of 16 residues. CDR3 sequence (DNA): TGCGCCAGCAGTTCGCAGACAGGGACCGGGAGCAATGAGCAGTTCTTC. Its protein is CASSSQTGTGSNEQFF.

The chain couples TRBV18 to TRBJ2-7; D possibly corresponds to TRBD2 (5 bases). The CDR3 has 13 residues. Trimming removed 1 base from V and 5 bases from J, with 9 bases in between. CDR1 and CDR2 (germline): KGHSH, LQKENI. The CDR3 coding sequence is TGTGCCAGCTCACCACGGACTTACGACGAGCAGTACTTC. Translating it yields CASSPRTYDEQYF.

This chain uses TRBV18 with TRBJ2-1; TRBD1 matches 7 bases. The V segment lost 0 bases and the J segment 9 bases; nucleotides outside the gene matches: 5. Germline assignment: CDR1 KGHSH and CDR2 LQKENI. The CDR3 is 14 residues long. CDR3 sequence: CASSPPAGGGEQFF. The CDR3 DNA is TGTGCCAGCTCACCACCGGCAGGGGGTGGTGAGCAGTTCTTC.

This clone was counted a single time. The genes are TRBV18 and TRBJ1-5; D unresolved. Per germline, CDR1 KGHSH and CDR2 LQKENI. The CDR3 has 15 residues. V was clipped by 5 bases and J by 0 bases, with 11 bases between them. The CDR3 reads CASSEITLSNQPQHF. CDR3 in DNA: TGTGCCAGCTCAGAGATTACCCTTAGCAATCAGCCCCAGCATTTT.

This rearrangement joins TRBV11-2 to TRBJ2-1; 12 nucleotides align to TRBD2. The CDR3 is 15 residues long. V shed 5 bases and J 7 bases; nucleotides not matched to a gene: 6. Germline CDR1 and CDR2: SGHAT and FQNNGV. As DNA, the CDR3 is TGTGCCAGCAGCGTCACTAGCGGGAGGTCTAATGAGCAGTTCTTC. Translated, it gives CASSVTSGRSNEQFF.

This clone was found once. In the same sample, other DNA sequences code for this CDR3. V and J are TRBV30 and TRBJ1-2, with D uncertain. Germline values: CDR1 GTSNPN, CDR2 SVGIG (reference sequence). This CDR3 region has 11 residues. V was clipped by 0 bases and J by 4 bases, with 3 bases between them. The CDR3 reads CAWSVAYGYTF. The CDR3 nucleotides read TGTGCCTGGAGTGTAGCCTATGGCTACACCTTC.

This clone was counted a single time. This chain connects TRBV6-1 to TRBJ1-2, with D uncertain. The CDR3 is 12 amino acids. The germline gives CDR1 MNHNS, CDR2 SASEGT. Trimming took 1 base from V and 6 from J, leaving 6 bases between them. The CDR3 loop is CASSEGRDGYTF. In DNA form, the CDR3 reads TGTGCCAGCAGTGAAGGACGGGATGGCTACACCTTC.

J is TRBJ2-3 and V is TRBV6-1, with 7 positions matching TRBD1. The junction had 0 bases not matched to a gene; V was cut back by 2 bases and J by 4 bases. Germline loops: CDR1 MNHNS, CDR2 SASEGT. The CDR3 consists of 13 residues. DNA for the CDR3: TGTGCCAGCAGTGAACAGGGGGCAGATACGCAGTATTTT. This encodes CASSEQGADTQYF.

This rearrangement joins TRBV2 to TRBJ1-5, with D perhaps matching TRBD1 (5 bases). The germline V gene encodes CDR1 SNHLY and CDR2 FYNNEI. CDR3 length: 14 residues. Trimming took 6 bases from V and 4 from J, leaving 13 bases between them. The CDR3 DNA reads TGTGCCAGCAGCGATCTACAGGAAAATCAGCCCCAGCATTTT. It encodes CASSDLQENQPQHF.

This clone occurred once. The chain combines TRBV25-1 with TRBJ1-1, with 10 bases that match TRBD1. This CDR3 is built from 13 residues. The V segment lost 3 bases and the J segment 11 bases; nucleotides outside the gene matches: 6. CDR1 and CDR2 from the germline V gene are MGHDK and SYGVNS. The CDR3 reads CASSDRQGARAFF. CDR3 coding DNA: TGTGCCAGCAGTGACAGACAGGGGGCACGGGCTTTCTTT.

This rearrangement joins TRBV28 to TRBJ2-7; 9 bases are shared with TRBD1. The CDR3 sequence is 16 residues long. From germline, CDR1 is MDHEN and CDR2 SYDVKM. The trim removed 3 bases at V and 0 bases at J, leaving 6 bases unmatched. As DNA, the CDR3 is TGTGCCAGCAGTTTGGGCTGGGGACAGGGCTCCTACGAGCAGTACTTC. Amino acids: CASSLGWGQGSYEQYF.

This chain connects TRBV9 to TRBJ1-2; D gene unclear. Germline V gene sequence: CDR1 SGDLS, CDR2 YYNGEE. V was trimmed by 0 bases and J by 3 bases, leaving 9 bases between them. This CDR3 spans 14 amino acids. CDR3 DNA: TGTGCCAGCAGCGTAGATACTGGGTACTATGGCTACACCTTC. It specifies CASSVDTGYYGYTF. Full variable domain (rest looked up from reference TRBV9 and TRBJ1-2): DSGVTQTPKHLITATGQRVTLRCSPRSGDLSVYWYQQSLDQGLQFLIQYYNGEERAKGNILERFSAQQFPDLHSELNLSSLELGDSALYFCASSVDTGYYGYTFGSGTRLTVV.

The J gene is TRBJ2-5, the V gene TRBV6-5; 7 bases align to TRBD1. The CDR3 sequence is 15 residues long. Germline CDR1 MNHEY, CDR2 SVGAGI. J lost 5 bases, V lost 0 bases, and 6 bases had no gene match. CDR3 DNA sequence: TGTGCCAGCAGTTACTCGAACAGGGGCAGGGAGACCCAGTACTTC. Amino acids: CASSYSNRGRETQYF.

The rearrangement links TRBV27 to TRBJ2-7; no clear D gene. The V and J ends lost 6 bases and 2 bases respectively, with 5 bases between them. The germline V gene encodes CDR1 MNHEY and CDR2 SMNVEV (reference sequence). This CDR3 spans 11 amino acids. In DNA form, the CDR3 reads TGTGCCAGCAGGGGCCCCTACGAGCAGTACTTC. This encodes CASRGPYEQYF.

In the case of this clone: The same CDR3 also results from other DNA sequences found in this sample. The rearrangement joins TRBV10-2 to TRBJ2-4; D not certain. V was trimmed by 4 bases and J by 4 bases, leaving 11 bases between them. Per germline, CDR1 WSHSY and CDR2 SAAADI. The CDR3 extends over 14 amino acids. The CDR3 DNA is TGCGCCAGCAGTGGGGCGGCGGATAAAAACATTCAGTACTTC. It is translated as CASSGAADKNIQYF.

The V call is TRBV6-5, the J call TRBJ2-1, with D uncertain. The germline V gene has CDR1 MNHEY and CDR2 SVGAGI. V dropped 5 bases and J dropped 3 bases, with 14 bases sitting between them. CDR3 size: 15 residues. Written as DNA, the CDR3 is TGTGCCAGCAGTGCCACTAACCCCGGCTACAATGAGCAGTTCTTC. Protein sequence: CASSATNPGYNEQFF.

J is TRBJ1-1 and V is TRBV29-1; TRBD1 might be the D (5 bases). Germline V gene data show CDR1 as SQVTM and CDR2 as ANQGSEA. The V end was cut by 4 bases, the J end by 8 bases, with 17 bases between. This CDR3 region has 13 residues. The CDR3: CSVAGTQYREAFF. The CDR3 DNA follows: TGCAGCGTTGCCGGGACTCAATACAGGGAAGCTTTCTTT.

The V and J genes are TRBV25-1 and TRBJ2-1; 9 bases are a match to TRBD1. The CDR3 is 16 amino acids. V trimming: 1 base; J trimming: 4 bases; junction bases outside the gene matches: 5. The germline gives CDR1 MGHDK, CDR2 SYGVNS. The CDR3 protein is CASSEWGTGHYNEQFF. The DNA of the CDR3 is TGTGCCAGCAGTGAATGGGGGACAGGGCATTACAATGAGCAGTTCTTC. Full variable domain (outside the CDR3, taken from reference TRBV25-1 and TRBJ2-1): EADIYQTPRYLVIGTGKKITLECSQTMGHDKMYWYQQDPGMELHLIHYSYGVNSTEKGDLSSESTVSRIRTEHFPLTLESARPSHTSQYLCASSEWGTGHYNEQFFGPGTRLTVL.

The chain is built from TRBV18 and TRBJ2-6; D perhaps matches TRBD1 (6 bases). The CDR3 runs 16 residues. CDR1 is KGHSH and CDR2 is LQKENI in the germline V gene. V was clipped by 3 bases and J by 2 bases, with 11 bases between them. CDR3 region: CASSPIQGTGANVLTF. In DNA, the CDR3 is TGTGCCAGCTCACCCATACAGGGAACTGGGGCCAACGTCCTGACTTTC.

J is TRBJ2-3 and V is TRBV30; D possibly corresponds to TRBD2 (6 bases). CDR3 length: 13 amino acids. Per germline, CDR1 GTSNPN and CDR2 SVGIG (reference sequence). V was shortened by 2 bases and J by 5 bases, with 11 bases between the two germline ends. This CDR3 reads CAWSSGSGDTQYF. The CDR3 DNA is TGTGCCTGGAGTTCCGGGAGCGGAGATACGCAGTATTTT. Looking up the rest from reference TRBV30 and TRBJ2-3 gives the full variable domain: SQTIHQWPATLVQPVGSPLSLECTVEGTSNPNLYWYRQAAGRGLQLLFYSVGIGQISSEVPQNLSASRPQDRQFILSSKKLLLSDSGFYLCAWSSGSGDTQYFGPGTRLTVL.